This entry describes one T cell receptor (beta chain). No cognate antigen has been identified for it. The sample is drawn from a study of T cells expressing NK-cell markers (dated by TCRdb to 2019 to 2021). Study-level background: TCR beta-chain repertoires were profiled in sorted CD3+CD56+NKG2C+, CD3+CD56+NKG2C- and CD3+CD56-NKG2C+ T-cell subsets from several donors. Of the eight sequenced donors, seven were found to be HCMV-seropositive and one was found to be HCMV-seronegative. The study sequenced eight donors, all healthy volunteers chosen at random: three men and five women. Sequencing of the libraries produced 2 x 150 bp reads on Illumina HiSeq 2000/2500, MiSeq or NextSeq. Broader findings and caveats from the paper: In six donors, the dominant CD3+CD56+NKG2C+ clonotypes were among the top 10 CD8+ clonotypes and accounted for about 1.0-7.5% of CD8+ T cells. It remained unclear whether the expanded NKG2C-expressing T cell clones were specific for HCMV antigens. Those dominant clonotypes were again the most abundant among CD3+CD56-NKG2C+ cells in four donors, at about 28.3-65%.

To determine HCMV serostatus, a commercial ELISA kit was used to detect HCMV-specific IgG in serum. Peripheral blood mononuclear cells were isolated from blood by Ficoll density gradient centrifugation. The CDR3 starts with the cysteine, ends with the phenylalanine, and has 16 residues. No DNA is listed. CDR1 and CDR2 were assigned from the germline V gene (reference sequence) as DFQATT and SNEGSKA. TCRdb lists the instrument as Illumina HiSeq 2000. TCR beta cDNA libraries were made by 5'RACE template switching that added a universal primer site and unique molecular identifiers. cDNA synthesis was primed from the TCR beta constant segment, followed by two successive PCR amplification steps. The original pipeline was this. Reads were demultiplexed and grouped by UMI with MIGEC, and clonotypes were assembled and quantified with MiTCR. To exclude erroneous sequences, only TCR cDNA sequences supported by at least two reads were retained. Downstream repertoire analysis used the tcR package, and clonotypes were matched across fractions by CDR3 nucleotide sequence plus V segment. VDJmatch was used to annotate antigen specificity against VDJdb, with one amino acid substitution in CDR3 allowed. TCRdb reprocessed the reads into one record per CDR3 protein sequence, lacking DNA. TCRdb assigned the V and J calls; the authors' analysis was not used. The table for this sample records over 250,000 distinct CDR3 sequences. Of the sample, roughly 4.2% falls within the top ten clones.

The sequenced sample consisted of blood T cells: a sorted CD56 or NKG2C T cell subset, CD4+ or CD8+ T cells, or bulk PBMC T cells (not recorded which). The receptor was isolated from a woman aged 18 to 75 in good health. The sequence is built from TRBV20-1 and TRBJ2-3; TCRdb's D call, TRBD2, is unchecked because there is no DNA. The CDR3 region has the sequence CSARDLRGRSADTQYF.